This TCR beta chain was captured by sequencing in a study of immune cell composition in non-small cell lung cancer. General study results and limits: Smoking pack-years did not significantly correlate with tumour TCR-beta clonality. Tumour-associated clones >0.5% occurred in under 35% of adenocarcinomas, 75% of squamous.

Normal lung was sampled as far from the tumour as possible, at least 3 cm. DNA was extracted from unsorted cell suspensions stored frozen. Clones were sequenced by immunoSEQ multiplex PCR, and TCRdb holds only the in-frame ones, with some missing. This sample carries 4,000 to 5,000 clones, around 68% of them seen once, and the ten largest clones take around 9%. This CDR3 is 17 amino acids long. The J segment lost 7 bases and the V segment lost 8 bases, leaving 20 bases of the junction unmatched. Germline CDR1 MDHEN, CDR2 SYDVKM. As concerns this clone: Its matching antigen is unknown.

V usage is TRBV28 and J usage is TRBJ2-1; 7 positions agree with TRBD1. This clonotype was obtained from a human donor with non-small cell lung cancer. The specimen was non-adjacent lung tissue. The CDR3 DNA reads as TGTGCCAGCCCACCCAACAGGGGCGTGAGCGTGGGGAATGAGCAGTTCTTC. This gives the protein CASPPNRGVSVGNEQFF.